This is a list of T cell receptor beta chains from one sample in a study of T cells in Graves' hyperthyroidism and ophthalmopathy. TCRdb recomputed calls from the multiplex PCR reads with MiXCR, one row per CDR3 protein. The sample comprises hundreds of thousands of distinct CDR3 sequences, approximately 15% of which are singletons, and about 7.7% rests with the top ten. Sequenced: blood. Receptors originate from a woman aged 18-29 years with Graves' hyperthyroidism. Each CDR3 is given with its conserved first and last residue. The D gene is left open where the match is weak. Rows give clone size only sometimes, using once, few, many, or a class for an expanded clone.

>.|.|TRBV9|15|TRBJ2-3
CASTNPMASTDTQYF
TGTGCCAGCACGAACCCCATGGCTAGCACAGATACGCAGTATTTT
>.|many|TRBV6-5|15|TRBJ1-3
CASSFSRTAGNTIYF
TGTGCCAGCAGTTTCTCCCGGACAGCGGGAAACACCATATATTTT
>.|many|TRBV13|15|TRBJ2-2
CASGGDSSRSGELFF
TGTGCCAGCGGGGGGGACAGTAGTAGATCCGGGGAGCTGTTTTTT
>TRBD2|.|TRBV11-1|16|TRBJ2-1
CASSLTWAGGHNEQFF
TGTGCCAGCAGCCTGACTTGGGCGGGGGGGCACAATGAGCAGTTCTTC
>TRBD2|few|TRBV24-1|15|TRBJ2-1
CATSVAGGSYNEQFF
TGTGCCACCAGTGTCGCGGGAGGATCCTACAATGAGCAGTTCTTC
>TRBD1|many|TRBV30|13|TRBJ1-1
CAWSPTGGWEAFF
TGTGCCTGGAGCCCCACAGGGGGCTGGGAAGCTTTCTTT
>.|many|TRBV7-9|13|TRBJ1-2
CASSFATYDGYTF
TGTGCCAGCAGCTTTGCGACTTACGATGGCTACACCTTC
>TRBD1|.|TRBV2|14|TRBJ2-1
CASRPRQGYNEQFF
TGTGCCAGCAGGCCGAGACAGGGCTACAATGAGCAGTTCTTC
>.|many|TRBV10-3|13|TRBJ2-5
CAISPGVSETQYF
TGTGCCATCAGTCCAGGGGTATCAGAGACCCAGTACTTC
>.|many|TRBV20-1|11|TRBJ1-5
CSAGRNQPQHF
TGCAGTGCCGGTCGCAATCAGCCCCAGCATTTT
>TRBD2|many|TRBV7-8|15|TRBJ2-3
CASSAPGGSTDTQYF
TGTGCCAGCAGCGCCCCGGGGGGTAGCACAGATACGCAGTATTTT
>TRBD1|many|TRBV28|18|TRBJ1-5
CASSKGGQVLPGGQPQHF
TGTGCCAGCAGTAAGGGGGGACAAGTCCTCCCAGGGGGTCAGCCCCAGCATTTT
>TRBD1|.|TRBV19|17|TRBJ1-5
CASSPTGTDYSNQPQHF
TGTGCCAGTAGTCCAACCGGGACAGATTATAGCAATCAGCCCCAGCATTTT
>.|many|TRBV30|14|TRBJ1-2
CAWSISRGHQGYTF
TGTGCCTGGAGCATCTCGAGGGGACATCAAGGCTACACCTTC
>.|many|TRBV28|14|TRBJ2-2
CASSLASNTGELFF
TGTGCCAGCAGTTTAGCCAGTAACACCGGGGAGCTGTTTTTT
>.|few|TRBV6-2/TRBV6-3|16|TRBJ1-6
CASSQRTNSYNSPLHF
TGTGCCAGCAGTCAGAGGACGAACTCCTATAATTCACCCCTCCACTTT
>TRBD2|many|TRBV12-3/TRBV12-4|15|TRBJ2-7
CASSSGGGVGYEQYF
TGTGCCAGCAGTTCGGGCGGGGGAGTAGGCTACGAGCAGTACTTC
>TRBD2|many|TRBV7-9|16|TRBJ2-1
CASSPAGLAGHNEQFF
TGTGCCAGCAGCCCCGCCGGGCTAGCGGGGCATAATGAGCAGTTCTTC
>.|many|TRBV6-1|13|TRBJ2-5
CASSPRGSETQYF
TGTGCCAGCAGTCCCCGGGGTTCAGAGACCCAGTACTTC
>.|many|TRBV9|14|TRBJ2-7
CASSVGRAPYEQYF
TGTGCCAGCAGCGTAGGGAGGGCCCCCTACGAGCAGTACTTC
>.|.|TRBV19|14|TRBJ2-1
CASSRREDVNEQFF
TGTGCCAGTAGCAGGCGAGAGGATGTAAATGAGCAGTTCTTC
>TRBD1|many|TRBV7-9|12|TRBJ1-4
CAAGTGPEKLFF
TGTGCCGCCGGGACAGGGCCCGAAAAACTGTTTTTT
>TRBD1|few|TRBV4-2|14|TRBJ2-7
CASSQADRAYGQYF
TGTGCCAGCAGCCAAGCAGACAGGGCCTACGGGCAGTACTTC
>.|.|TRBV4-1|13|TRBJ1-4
CASSQGSSEKLFF
TGCGCCAGCAGCCAAGGGTCCAGTGAAAAACTGTTTTTT
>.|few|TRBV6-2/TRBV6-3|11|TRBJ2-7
CASRDLLEQYF
TGTGCCAGCAGGGACCTCCTGGAGCAGTACTTC
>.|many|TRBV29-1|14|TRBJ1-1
CSVGGGSGNTEAFF
TGCAGCGTTGGGGGGGGTAGTGGGAACACTGAAGCTTTCTTT
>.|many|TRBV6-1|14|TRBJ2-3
CASSGRGFTDTQYF
TGTGCCAGCAGTGGTCGGGGGTTCACAGATACGCAGTATTTT
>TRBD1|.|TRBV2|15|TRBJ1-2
CASSDGTGGNYGYTF
TGTGCCAGCAGTGATGGGACAGGGGGGAACTATGGCTACACCTTC
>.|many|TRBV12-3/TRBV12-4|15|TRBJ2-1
CASMGDTISYNEQFF
TGTGCCAGCATGGGGGACACGATCTCCTACAATGAGCAGTTCTTC
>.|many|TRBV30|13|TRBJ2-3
CAWSKRATDTQYF
TGTGCCTGGAGTAAGCGGGCCACAGATACGCAGTATTTT
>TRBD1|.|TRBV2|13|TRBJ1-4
CATRDREEEKLFF
TGTGCCACGCGGGACAGGGAAGAAGAAAAACTGTTTTTT
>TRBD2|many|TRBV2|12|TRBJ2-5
CASRGLQETQYF
TGTGCCAGCAGGGGACTACAAGAGACCCAGTACTTC
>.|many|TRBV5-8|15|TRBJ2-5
CASGFPTGMRETQYF
TGTGCCAGCGGCTTCCCAACAGGGATGAGGGAGACCCAGTACTTC
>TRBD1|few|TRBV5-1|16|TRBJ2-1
CASSPSGTASYNEQFF
TGCGCCAGCAGCCCTTCCGGGACAGCAAGCTACAATGAGCAGTTCTTC
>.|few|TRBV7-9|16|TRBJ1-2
CASSLFPRETNYGYTF
TGTGCCAGCAGCTTATTTCCAAGAGAAACTAACTATGGCTACACCTTC